The 2 T cell receptor beta chains below were found in one sample sequenced in a study of T cells in tuberculosis. TCRdb's copy holds only in-frame clones and misses some; the assay was immunoSEQ multiplex PCR. This sample carries approximately 58,000 clones, roughly 90% of them seen once, and the ten largest clones take 20% to 25%. After thawing and overnight rest, PBMC were stained with GMM-loaded CD1B tetramer, viability dye and anti-CD3 for sorting. The CD1B tetramers carried C32 glucose monomycolate purified from Rhodococcus equi. Source material: CD1b-GMM tetramer-negative cells sorted from PBMCs. The origin of the receptors is an adult woman with latent tuberculosis.

This clone has only a few counts. This sequence joins TRBV5-8 and TRBJ2-7; TRBD2 might be the D (5 bases). This CDR3 has 14 residues. The V gene lost 2 bases and the J gene lost 0 bases, with 9 bases spanning the gap. The germline gives CDR1 SGHTS, CDR2 YDEGEE. CDR3 nucleotides: TGTGCCAGCAGCTTTAGGGCGGGCTCCTACGAGCAGTACTTC. Translation gives CASSFRAGSYEQYF. Supplemented by reference TRBV5-8 and TRBJ2-7, the full variable domain reads EAGVTQSPTHLIKTRGQQATLRCSPISGHTSVYWYQQALGLGLQFLLWYDEGEERNRGNFPPRFSGRQFPNYSSELNVNALELEDSALYLCASSFRAGSYEQYFGPGTRLTVT.

As regards this clone: The same CDR3 is also encoded by other DNA sequences in this sample. In nucleotides, the CDR3 is TGCAGCGTTGCTAGGGGGCCTGAAGAGACCCAGTACTTC. Its protein is CSVARGPEETQYF. The genes are TRBV29-1 and TRBJ2-5, with 7 nucleotides matching TRBD1. CDR3 length: 13 amino acids. Germline V gives CDR1 SQVTM, CDR2 ANQGSEA. Germline trimming cut 4 bases from V and 3 bases from J; bases unmatched to any gene: 5.